The TCR beta chain under discussion was sequenced for a study of T-cell reconstitution after alpha-beta-depleted transplantation in children. J gave up 0 bases and V 3 bases, and 10 bases lay outside the gene matches. The CDR3 totals 17 residues. Germline values: CDR1 LGHDT, CDR2 YNNKEL (reference sequence). General study points: After one year, T-cell counts and TCRbeta diversity mostly came from new T cells. Reportedly, roughly two months post-transplant, alpha-beta T cells arose from several hundred expanded graft clones. After transplant, high TCRbeta diversity at day 60 in some patients arose from surviving recipient T cells and thymic progenitors.

This clonotype was observed a few times. Its antigen is as yet unknown. Using unique molecular identifiers, the investigators prepared the TCRbeta library. TCRdb independently ran MiXCR on the PCR reads; one entry per CDR3 protein. This table has some 310,000 distinct CDR3 sequences, approximately 23% appearing once. The specimen was PBMCs, mostly from graft donor cells, collected 180 days after TCRalphabeta/CD19-depleted stem cell transplant. V gene TRBV3-1 combines with J gene TRBJ2-5; 7 nucleotides align to TRBD1. The source of this sequence is a male patient younger than 18 who had a stem cell transplant for acute lymphoblastic leukemia, so the T cells may come from the graft donor. The CDR3 region is CASSHHARDSDQETQYF. In nucleotides, the CDR3 is TGTGCCAGCAGCCATCACGCCAGGGACAGCGACCAAGAGACCCAGTACTTC.